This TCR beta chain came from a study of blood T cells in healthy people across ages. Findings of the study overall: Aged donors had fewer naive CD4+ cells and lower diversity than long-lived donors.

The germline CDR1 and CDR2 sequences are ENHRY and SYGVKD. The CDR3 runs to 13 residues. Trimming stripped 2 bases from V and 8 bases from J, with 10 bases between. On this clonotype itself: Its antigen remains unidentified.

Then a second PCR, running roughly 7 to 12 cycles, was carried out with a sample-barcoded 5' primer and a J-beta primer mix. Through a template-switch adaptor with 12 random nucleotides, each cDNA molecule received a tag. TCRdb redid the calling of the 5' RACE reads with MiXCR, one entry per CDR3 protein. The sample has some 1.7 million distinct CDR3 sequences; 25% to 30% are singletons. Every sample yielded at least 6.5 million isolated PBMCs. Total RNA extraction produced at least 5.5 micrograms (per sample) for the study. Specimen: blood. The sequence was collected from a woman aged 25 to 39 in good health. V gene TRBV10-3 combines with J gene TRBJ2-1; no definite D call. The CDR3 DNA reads TGTGCCATCAGTGAGCCCATTGGGGATGAGCAGTTCTTC. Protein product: CAISEPIGDEQFF.